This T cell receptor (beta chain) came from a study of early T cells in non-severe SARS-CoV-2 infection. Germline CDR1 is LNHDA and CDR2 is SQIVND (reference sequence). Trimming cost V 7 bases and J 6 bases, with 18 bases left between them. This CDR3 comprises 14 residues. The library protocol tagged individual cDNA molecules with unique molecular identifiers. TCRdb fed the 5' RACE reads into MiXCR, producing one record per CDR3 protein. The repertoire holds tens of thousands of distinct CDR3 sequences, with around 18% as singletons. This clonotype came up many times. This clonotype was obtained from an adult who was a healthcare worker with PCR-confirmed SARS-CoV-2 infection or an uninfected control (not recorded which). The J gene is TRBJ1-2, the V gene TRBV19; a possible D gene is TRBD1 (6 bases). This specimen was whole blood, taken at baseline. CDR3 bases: TGTGCCAGTATTTCCCGGGACATACTGAATGGCTACACCTTC. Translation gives CASISRDILNGYTF.